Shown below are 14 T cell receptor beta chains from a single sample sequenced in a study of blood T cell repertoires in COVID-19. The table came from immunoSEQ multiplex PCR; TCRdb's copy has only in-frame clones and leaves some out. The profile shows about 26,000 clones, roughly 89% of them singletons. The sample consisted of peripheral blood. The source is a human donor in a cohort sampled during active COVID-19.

The CDR3 region is CASSPQAINSPLHF. In DNA form, the CDR3 reads TGTGCCAGCAGCCCACAGGCGATTAATTCACCCCTCCACTTT. The chain joins TRBV7-9 to TRBJ1-6, with D perhaps TRBD1 (5 bases). Trimming shortened V by 5 bases and J by 6 bases, and 11 bases separated the two germline ends. Per the germline V gene, CDR1 is SEHNR and CDR2 is FQNEAQ (reference sequence). The CDR3 length is 14 residues.

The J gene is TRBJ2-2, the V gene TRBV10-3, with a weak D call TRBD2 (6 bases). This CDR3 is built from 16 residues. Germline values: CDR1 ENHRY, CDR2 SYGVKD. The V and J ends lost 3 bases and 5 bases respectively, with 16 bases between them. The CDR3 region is CAISEISGERTGELFF. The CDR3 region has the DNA TGTGCCATCAGTGAAATTTCGGGGGAACGGACCGGGGAGCTGTTTTTT.

CDR3 amino acids: CASSYHSGVQDTQYF. In nucleotides, the CDR3 is TGTGCCAGCAGTTACCACTCAGGGGTCCAAGATACGCAGTATTTT. The rearrangement joins TRBV6-5 to TRBJ2-3; possible D gene TRBD1, 6 bases. V was pared by 2 bases and J by 5 bases, with 14 bases between. Germline-derived CDR1 and CDR2 are MNHEY and SVGAGI. This CDR3 region has 15 residues.

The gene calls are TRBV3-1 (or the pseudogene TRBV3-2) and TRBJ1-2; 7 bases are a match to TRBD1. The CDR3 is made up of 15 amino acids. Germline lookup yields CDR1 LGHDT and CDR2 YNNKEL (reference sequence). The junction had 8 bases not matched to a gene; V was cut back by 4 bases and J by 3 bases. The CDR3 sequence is CASSPLGRGDYGYTF. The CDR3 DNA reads TGTGCCAGCAGCCCACTCGGCAGGGGGGACTATGGCTACACCTTC.

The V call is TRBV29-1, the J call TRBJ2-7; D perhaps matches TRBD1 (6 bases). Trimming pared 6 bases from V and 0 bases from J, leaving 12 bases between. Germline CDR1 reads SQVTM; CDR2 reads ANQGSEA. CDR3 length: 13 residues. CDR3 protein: CSVWTENSYEQYF. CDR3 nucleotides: TGCAGCGTCTGGACAGAGAACTCCTACGAGCAGTACTTC.

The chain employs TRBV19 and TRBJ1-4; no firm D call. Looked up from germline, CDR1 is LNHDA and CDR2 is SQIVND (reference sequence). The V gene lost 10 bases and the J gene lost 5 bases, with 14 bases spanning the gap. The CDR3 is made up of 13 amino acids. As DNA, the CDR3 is TGTGCCACCTGCGGGAGTTCGAATGAAAAACTGTTTTTT. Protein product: CATCGSSNEKLFF.

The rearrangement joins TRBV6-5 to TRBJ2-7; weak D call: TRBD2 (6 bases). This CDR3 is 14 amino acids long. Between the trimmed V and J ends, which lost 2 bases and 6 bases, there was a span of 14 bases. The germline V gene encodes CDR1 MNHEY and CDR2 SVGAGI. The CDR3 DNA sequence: TGTGCCAGCAGTTACGCGCGGGAAAGGCGCGAGCAGTACTTC. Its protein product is CASSYARERREQYF.

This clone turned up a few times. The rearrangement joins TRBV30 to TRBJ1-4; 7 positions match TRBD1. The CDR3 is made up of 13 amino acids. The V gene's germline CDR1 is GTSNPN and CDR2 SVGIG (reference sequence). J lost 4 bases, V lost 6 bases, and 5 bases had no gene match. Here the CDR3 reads CACPGTVNEKLFF. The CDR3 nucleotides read TGTGCCTGCCCCGGGACAGTTAATGAAAAACTGTTTTTT.

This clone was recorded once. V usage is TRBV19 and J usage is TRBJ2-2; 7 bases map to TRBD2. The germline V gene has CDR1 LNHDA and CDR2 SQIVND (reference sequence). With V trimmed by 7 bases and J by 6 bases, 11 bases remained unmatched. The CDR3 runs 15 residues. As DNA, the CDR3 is TGTGCCAGTAAGAAGGCGGGAGAGTTTTCCGGGGAGCTGTTTTTT. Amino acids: CASKKAGEFSGELFF.

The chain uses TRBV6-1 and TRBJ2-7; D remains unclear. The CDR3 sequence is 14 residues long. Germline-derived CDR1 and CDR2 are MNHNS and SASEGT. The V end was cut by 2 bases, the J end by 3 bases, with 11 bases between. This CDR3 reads CASSEYDTNYEQYF. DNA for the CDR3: TGTGCCAGCAGTGAATACGACACGAACTACGAGCAGTACTTC.

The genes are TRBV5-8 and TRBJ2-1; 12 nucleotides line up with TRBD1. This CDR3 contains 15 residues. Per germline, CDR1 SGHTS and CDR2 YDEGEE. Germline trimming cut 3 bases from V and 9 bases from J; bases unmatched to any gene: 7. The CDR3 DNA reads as TGTGCCAGCAGCTCGCCGGGACAGGGGGCTATTGAGCAGTTCTTC. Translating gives CASSSPGQGAIEQFF.

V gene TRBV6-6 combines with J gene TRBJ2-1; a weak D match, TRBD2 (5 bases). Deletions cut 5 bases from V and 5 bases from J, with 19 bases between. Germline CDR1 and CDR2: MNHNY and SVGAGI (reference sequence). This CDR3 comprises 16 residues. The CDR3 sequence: CASSPIATTVDNEQFF. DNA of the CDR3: TGTGCCAGCAGTCCCATCGCGACTACGGTCGACAATGAGCAGTTCTTC.

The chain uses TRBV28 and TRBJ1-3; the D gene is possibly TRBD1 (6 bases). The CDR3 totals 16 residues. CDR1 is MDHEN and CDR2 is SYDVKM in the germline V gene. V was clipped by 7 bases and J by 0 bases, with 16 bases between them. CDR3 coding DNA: TGTGCCAGCACCTACCGGGACACTCGCTCTGGAAACACCATATATTTT. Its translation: CASTYRDTRSGNTIYF.

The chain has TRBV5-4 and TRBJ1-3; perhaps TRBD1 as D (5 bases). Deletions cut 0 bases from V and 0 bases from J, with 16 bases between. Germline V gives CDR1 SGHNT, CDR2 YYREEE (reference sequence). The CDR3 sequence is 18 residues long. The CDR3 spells CASSLGPGDSLSGNTIYF. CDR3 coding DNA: TGTGCCAGCAGCTTGGGTCCGGGAGACAGCCTCTCTGGAAACACCATATATTTT. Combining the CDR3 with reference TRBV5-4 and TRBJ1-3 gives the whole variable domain ETGVTQSPTHLIKTRGQQVTLRCSSQSGHNTVSWYQQALGQGPQFIFQYYREEENGRGNFPPRFSGLQFPNYSSELNVNALELDDSALYLCASSLGPGDSLSGNTIYFGEGSWLTVV.